The 5 T cell receptor beta chains given below trace back to one sample, sequenced in a study of blood T cell repertoires in COVID-19. Libraries were prepared by immunoSEQ multiplex PCR; TCRdb keeps only in-frame clonotypes and omits some of them. The data contain a few hundred thousand clones, over 75% of them seen just once; the ten biggest clones take up around an eighth. The sequenced material came from peripheral blood. The receptors were gathered from a woman aged 55-69 years with acute or convalescent COVID-19.

This clone was counted once. This sequence joins TRBV12-3 or TRBV12-4 and TRBJ2-7; 8 nucleotides agree with TRBD1. V lost 6 bases to trimming and J lost 5 bases; unmatched junction nucleotides: 6. There are 13 residues in the CDR3. This CDR3 is CASSPRGRDEQYF. As DNA, the CDR3 is TGTGCCAGCAGCCCCAGGGGGCGAGACGAGCAGTACTTC.

This clone occurred once. The rearrangement uses TRBV7-6 and TRBJ2-7, with 10 bases fitting TRBD1. Germline loops: CDR1 SGHVS, CDR2 FNYEAQ. There are 21 residues in the CDR3. V lost 5 bases, J lost 7 bases, and 29 bases stayed unmatched. Written as DNA, the CDR3 is TGTGCCAGCAGCCCCGGCCCCAGACGCACCCCCGAACGGACAGGGGGTTGGGAGCAGTACTTC. Protein: CASSPGPRRTPERTGGWEQYF. Full variable domain (remainder filled in from reference TRBV7-6 and TRBJ2-7): GAGVSQSPRYKVTKRGQDVALRCDPISGHVSLYWYRQALGQGPEFLTYFNYEAQQDKSGLPNDRFSAERPEGSISTLTIQRTEQRDSAMYRCASSPGPRRTPERTGGWEQYFGPGTRLTVT.

The chain links TRBV18 to TRBJ2-1, with D perhaps TRBD1 (5 bases). Deletions cut 6 bases from V and 6 bases from J, with 12 bases between. The CDR3 loop spans 13 amino acids. Germline V gives CDR1 KGHSH, CDR2 LQKENI. CDR3 sequence reads: CASSLTDSNEQFF. DNA for the CDR3: TGTGCCAGCTCCTTGACAGATTCCAATGAGCAGTTCTTC. Using reference TRBV18 and TRBJ2-1 for the parts outside the CDR3, the full variable domain is NAGVMQNPRHLVRRRGQEARLRCSPMKGHSHVYWYRQLPEEGLKFMVYLQKENIIDESGMPKERFSAEFPKEGPSILRIQQVVRGDSAAYFCASSLTDSNEQFFGPGTRLTVL.

V gene TRBV10-3 combines with J gene TRBJ1-1; unclear D gene. The ends were cut back, 2 bases at V and 1 base at J, with 11 bases in the middle. Germline-derived CDR1 and CDR2 are ENHRY and SYGVKD. This CDR3 is 15 amino acids long. CDR3 protein: CAISEKRVSNTEAFF. CDR3 coding DNA: TGTGCCATCAGTGAGAAGCGGGTTTCGAACACTGAAGCTTTCTTT.

This sequence joins TRBV2 and TRBJ1-2; the D is unclear. Germline CDR1 SNHLY, CDR2 FYNNEI. Trimming left V 0 bases short and J 5 bases short, with 13 bases between. The CDR3 has 15 residues. The CDR3 coding sequence is TGTGCCAGCAGTGAAGCACGGGGAGTAGTATATGGCTACACCTTC. Protein sequence: CASSEARGVVYGYTF.